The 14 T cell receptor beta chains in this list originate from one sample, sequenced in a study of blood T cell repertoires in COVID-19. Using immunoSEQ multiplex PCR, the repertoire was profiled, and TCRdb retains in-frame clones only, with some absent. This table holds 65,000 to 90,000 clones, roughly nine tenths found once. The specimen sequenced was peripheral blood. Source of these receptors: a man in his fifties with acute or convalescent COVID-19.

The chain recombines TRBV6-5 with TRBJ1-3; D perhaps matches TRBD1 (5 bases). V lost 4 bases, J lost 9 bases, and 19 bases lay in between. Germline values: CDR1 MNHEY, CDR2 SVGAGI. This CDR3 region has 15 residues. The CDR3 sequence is CASSLTRDGGGTIYF. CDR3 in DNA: TGTGCCAGCAGTTTGACCAGGGACGGCGGGGGCACCATATATTTT.

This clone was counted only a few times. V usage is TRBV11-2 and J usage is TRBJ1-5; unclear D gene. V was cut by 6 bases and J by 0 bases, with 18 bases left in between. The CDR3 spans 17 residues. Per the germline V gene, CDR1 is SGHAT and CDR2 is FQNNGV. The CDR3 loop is CASSPVLPLYSNQPQHF. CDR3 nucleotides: TGTGCCAGCAGTCCTGTGTTACCCCTCTATAGCAATCAGCCCCAGCATTTT.

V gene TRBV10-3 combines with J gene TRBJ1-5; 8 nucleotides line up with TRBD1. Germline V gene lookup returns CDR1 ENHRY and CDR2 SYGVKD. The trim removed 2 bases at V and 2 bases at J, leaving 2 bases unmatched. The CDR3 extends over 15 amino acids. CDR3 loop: CAISEGQGGNQPQHF. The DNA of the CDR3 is TGTGCCATCAGTGAGGGACAGGGAGGCAATCAGCCCCAGCATTTT.

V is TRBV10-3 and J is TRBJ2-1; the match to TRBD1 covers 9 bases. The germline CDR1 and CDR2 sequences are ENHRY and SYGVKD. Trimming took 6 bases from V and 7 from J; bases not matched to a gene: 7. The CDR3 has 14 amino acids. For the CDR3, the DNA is TGTGCCATCAGACCGGGACAGGGTAAAAATGAGCAGTTCTTC. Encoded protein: CAIRPGQGKNEQFF.

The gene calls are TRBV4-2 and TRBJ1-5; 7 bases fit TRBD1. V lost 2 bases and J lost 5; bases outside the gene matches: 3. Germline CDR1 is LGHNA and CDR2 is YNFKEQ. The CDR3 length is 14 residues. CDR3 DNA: TGTGCCAGCAGCCAAATAGACAGGGATCAGCCCCAGCATTTT. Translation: CASSQIDRDQPQHF.

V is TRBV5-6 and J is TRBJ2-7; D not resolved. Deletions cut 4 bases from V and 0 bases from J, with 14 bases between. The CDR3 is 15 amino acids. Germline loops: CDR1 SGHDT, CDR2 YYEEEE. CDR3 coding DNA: TGTGCCAGCAGCGACGGTTTACAGAGCTCCTACGAGCAGTACGTC. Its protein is CASSDGLQSSYEQYV.

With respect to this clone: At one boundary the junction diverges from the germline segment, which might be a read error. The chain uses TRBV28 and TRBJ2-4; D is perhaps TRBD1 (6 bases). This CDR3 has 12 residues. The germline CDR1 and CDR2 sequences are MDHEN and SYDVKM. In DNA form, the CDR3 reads TGTGCCAGCAGTCCCACCTCACAGGGCCGCCACTTC. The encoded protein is CASSPTSQGRHF.

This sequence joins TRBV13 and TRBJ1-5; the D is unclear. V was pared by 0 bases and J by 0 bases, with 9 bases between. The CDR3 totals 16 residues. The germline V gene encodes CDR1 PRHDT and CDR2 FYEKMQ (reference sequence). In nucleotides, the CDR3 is TGTGCCAGCAGCTTAGGAGCCGGGAATAGCAATCAGCCCCAGCATTTT. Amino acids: CASSLGAGNSNQPQHF.

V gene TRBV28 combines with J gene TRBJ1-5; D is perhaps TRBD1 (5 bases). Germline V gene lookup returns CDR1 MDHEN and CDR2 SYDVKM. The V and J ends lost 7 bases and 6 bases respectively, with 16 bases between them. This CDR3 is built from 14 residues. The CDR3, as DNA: TGTGCCAGCATCTCAGGGATCGTCAGTCAGCCCCAGCATTTT. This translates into CASISGIVSQPQHF.

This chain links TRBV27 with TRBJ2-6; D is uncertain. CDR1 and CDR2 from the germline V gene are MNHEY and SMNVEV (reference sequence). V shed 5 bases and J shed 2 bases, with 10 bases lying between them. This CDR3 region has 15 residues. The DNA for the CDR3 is TGTGCCAGCAGTATGCGGAACACTGGGGCCAACGTCCTGACTTTC. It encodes CASSMRNTGANVLTF. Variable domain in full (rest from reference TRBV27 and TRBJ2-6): EAQVTQNPRYLITVTGKKLTVTCSQNMNHEYMSWYRQDPGLGLRQIYYSMNVEVTDKGDVPEGYKVSRKEKRNFPLILESPSPNQTSLYFCASSMRNTGANVLTFGAGSRLTVL.

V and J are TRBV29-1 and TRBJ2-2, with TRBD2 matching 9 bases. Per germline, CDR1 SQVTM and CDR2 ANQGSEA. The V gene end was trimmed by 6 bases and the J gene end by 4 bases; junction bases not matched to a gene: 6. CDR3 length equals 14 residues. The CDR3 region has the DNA TGCAGCGTCTTAGCGGGGGCAAGCACCGGGGAGCTGTTTTTT. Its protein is CSVLAGASTGELFF.

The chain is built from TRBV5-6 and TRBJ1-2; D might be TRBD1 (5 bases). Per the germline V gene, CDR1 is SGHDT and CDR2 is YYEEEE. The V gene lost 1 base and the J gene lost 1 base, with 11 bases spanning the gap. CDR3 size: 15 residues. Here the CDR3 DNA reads TGTGCCAGCAGCTTGAGACAGAGTAGTAACTATGGCTACACCTTC. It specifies CASSLRQSSNYGYTF.

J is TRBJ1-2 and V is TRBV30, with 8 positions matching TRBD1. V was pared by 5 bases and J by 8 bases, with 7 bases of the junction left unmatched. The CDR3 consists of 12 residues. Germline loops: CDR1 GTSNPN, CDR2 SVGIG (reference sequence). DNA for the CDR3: TGTGCCTGGGAACGACAGGGGAGGGGCTACACCTTC. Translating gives CAWERQGRGYTF.

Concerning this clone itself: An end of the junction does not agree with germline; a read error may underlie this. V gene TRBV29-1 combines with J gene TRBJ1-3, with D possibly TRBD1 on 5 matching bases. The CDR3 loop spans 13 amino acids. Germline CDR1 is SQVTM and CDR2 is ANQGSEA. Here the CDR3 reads CSVKDSSGNTIYF. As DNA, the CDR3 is TGCAGCGTTAAAGACAGCTCTGGAAACACCATATATTTT.